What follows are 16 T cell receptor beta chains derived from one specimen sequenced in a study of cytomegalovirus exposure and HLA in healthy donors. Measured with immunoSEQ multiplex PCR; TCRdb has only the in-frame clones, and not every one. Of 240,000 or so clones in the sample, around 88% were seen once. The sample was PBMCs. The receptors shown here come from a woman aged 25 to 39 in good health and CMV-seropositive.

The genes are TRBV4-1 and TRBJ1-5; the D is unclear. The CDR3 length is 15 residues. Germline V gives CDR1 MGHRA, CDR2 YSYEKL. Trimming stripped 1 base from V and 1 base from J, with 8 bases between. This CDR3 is CASSQVFGSNQPQHF. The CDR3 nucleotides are TGCGCCAGCAGCCAAGTTTTTGGCAGCAATCAGCCCCAGCATTTT.

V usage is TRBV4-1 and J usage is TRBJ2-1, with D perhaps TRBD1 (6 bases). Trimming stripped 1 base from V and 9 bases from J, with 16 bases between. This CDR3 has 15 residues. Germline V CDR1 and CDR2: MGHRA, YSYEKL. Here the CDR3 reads CASSQGDNRAGEQFF. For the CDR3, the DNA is TGCGCCAGCAGCCAAGGAGATAACAGGGCGGGTGAGCAGTTCTTC.

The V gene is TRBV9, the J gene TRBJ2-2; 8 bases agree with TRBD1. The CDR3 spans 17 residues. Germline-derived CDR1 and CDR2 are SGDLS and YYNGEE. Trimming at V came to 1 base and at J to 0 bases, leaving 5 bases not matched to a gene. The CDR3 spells CASSVLQGASNTGELFF. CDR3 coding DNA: TGTGCCAGCAGCGTACTGCAGGGGGCTTCGAACACCGGGGAGCTGTTTTTT.

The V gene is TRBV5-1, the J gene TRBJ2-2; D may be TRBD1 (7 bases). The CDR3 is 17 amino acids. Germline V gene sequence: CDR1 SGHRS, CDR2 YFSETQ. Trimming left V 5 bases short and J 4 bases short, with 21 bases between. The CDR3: CASSFGAGQSPTGELFF. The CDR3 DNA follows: TGCGCCAGCAGTTTTGGTGCGGGACAGTCACCCACCGGGGAGCTGTTTTTT. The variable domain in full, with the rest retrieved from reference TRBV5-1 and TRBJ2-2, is KAGVTQTPRYLIKTRGQQVTLSCSPISGHRSVSWYQQTPGQGLQFLFEYFSETQRNKGNFPGRFSGRQFSNSRSEMNVSTLELGDSALYLCASSFGAGQSPTGELFFGEGSRLTVL.

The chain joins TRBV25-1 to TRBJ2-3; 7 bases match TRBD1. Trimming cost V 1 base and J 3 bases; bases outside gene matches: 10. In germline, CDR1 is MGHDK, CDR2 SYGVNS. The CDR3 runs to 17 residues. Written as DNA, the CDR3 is TGTGCCAGCAGTGAATTGAAGGGGGCGTATCTTACAGATACGCAGTATTTT. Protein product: CASSELKGAYLTDTQYF.

CDR3 coding DNA: TGTGCCAGCAGCTTGGTCGGGGAGAACACTGAAGCTTTCTTT. The encoded protein is CASSLVGENTEAFF. The chain is built from TRBV5-4 and TRBJ1-1, with D hard to call. Trimming stripped 0 bases from V and 1 base from J, with 7 bases between. Germline V CDR1 and CDR2: SGHNT, YYREEE (reference sequence). CDR3 length: 14 residues.

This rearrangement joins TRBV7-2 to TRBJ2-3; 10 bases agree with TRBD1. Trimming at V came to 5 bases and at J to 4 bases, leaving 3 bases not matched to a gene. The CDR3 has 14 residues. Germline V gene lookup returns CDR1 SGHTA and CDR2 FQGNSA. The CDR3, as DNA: TGTGCCAGCAGCCCCGGACAGGGGGCAGATACGCAGTATTTT. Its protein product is CASSPGQGADTQYF.

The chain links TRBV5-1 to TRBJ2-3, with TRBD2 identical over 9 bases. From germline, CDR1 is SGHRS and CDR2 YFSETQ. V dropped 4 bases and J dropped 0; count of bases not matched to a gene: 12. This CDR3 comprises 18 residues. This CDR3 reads CASSLGRLAATSTDTQYF. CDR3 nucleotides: TGCGCCAGCAGCCTCGGAAGACTAGCGGCGACTAGCACAGATACGCAGTATTTT.

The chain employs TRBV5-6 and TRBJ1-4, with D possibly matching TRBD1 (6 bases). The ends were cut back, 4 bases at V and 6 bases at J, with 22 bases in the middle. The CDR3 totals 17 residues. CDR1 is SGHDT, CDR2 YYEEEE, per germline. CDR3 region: CASSRQQGLLRYEKLFF. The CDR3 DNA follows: TGTGCCAGCAGCCGACAACAGGGTCTACTCCGTTATGAAAAACTGTTTTTT.

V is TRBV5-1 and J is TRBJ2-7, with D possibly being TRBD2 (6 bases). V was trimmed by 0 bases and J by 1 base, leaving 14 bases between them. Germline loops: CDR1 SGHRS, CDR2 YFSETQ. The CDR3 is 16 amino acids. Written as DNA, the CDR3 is TGCGCCAGCAGCTTGGCTAGCGAACTACTTTCCTACGAGCAGTACTTC. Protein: CASSLASELLSYEQYF.

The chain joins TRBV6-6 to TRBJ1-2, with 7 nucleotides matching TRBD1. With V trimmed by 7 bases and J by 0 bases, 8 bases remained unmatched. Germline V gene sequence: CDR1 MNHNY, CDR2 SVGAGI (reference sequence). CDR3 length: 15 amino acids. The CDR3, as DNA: TGTGCCAGCAATTCGAACAGGGGATCTAACTATGGCTACACCTTC. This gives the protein CASNSNRGSNYGYTF.

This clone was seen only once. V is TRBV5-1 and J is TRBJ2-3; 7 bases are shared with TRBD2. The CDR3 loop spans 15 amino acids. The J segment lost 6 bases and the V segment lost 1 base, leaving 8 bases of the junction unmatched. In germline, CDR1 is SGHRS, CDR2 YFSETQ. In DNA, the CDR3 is TGCGCCAGCAGCTTGAATACGGCGGGAGCGGATACGCAGTATTTT. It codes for CASSLNTAGADTQYF.

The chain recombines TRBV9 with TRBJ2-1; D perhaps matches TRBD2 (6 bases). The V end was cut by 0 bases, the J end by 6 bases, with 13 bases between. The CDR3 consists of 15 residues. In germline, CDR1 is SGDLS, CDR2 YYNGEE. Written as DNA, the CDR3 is TGTGCCAGCAGCGTAGCCGGGACTCCAATCAATGAGCAGTTCTTC. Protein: CASSVAGTPINEQFF.

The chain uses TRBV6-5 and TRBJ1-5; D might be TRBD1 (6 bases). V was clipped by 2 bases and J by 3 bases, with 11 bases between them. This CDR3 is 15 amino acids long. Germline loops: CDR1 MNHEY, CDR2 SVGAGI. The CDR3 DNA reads TGTGCCAGCAGTTACGGCAGGGGAAACAATCAGCCCCAGCATTTT. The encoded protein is CASSYGRGNNQPQHF.

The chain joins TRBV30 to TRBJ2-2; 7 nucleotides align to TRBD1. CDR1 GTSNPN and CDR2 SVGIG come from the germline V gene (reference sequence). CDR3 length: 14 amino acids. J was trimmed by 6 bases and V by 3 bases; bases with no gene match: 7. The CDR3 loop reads CAWSQGVGAGELFF. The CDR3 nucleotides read TGTGCCTGGAGCCAGGGGGTTGGCGCCGGGGAGCTGTTTTTT.

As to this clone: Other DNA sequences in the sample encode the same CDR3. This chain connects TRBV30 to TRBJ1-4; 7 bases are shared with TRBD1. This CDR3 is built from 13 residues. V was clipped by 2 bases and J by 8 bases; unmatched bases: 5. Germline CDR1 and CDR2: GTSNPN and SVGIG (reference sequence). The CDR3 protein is CAWSLQGREKLFF. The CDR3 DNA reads TGTGCCTGGAGTTTACAGGGGAGAGAAAAACTGTTTTTT.